The 9 T cell receptor beta chains reported below all come from one sample, sequenced in a study of blood T cell repertoires in COVID-19. This table comes from immunoSEQ multiplex PCR, and its TCRdb copy is limited to in-frame clones, with some not included. Here the sample spans about 88,000 clones, about nine tenths being singletons. Sequencing was performed on peripheral blood. The receptors derive from a male donor with acute or convalescent COVID-19.

V and J are TRBV28 and TRBJ2-3; D may be TRBD1 (5 bases). The CDR3 contains 15 residues. Germline lookup yields CDR1 MDHEN and CDR2 SYDVKM. The ends were cut back, 5 bases at V and 2 bases at J, with 14 bases in the middle. The CDR3 spells CASSRAGRITDTQYF. CDR3 bases: TGTGCCAGCAGTCGTGCAGGGCGAATCACAGATACGCAGTATTTT.

V and J are TRBV11-1 and TRBJ2-3; 12 nucleotides align to TRBD2. The germline V gene has CDR1 SGHAT and CDR2 FQDESV (reference sequence). The CDR3 is 16 amino acids. The ends lost 5 bases at V and 2 bases at J; junction bases unmatched: 5. For the CDR3, the DNA is TGTGCCAGCAGCCCCAGACTAGCGGGGGCCACAGATACGCAGTATTTT. It translates to CASSPRLAGATDTQYF.

This chain uses TRBV28 with TRBJ2-1, with 13 bases matching TRBD2. The CDR3 covers 14 residues. The V gene's germline CDR1 is MDHEN and CDR2 SYDVKM. V was clipped by 10 bases and J by 7 bases; unmatched bases: 7. Written as DNA, the CDR3 is TGTGCCACTACTAGCGGGGGGGCCTTAAATGAGCAGTTCTTC. Protein product: CATTSGGALNEQFF.

The V and J genes are TRBV7-9 and TRBJ2-7; D call uncertain. Germline loops: CDR1 SEHNR, CDR2 FQNEAQ (reference sequence). CDR3 length equals 12 residues. Trimming left V 4 bases short and J 0 bases short, with 4 bases between. The CDR3 bases are TGTGCCAGCAGCTCAGTCTCCTACGAGCAGTACTTC. This encodes CASSSVSYEQYF.

The J gene is TRBJ1-1, the V gene TRBV6-1, with TRBD1 as a possible D gene (6 bases). The germline CDR1 and CDR2 sequences are MNHNS and SASEGT. The CDR3 has 13 amino acids. Trimming took off 4 bases at V and 5 bases at J, with 11 bases between the two ends. The CDR3 spells CASSVQGGTEAFF. CDR3 bases: TGTGCCAGCAGTGTACAGGGCGGGACTGAAGCTTTCTTT.

The V gene is TRBV6-1, the J gene TRBJ1-1; 7 bases line up with TRBD1. Germline trimming cut 2 bases from V and 1 base from J; bases unmatched to any gene: 4. The CDR3 sequence is 15 residues long. Germline values: CDR1 MNHNS, CDR2 SASEGT. The chain's CDR3 is CASSERWTGNTEAFF. CDR3 coding DNA: TGTGCCAGCAGTGAACGGTGGACAGGGAACACTGAAGCTTTCTTT.

The chain is built from TRBV12-3 or TRBV12-4 and TRBJ1-2; tentative D call: TRBD1 (5 bases). This CDR3 spans 12 amino acids. V dropped 1 base and J dropped 8 bases, with 8 bases sitting between them. The CDR3: CASSLGGGGYTF. The DNA for the CDR3 is TGTGCCAGCAGTTTAGGGGGCGGCGGCTACACCTTC.

Here the CDR3 reads CASSSVNFRGIYSNQPQHF. The CDR3 DNA reads as TGTGCCAGCAGTTCCGTAAACTTCAGGGGGATCTATAGCAATCAGCCCCAGCATTTT. This chain uses TRBV28 with TRBJ1-5; TRBD1 agrees at 7 bases. The V gene end was trimmed by 4 bases and the J gene end by 0 bases; junction bases not matched to a gene: 15. This CDR3 has 19 residues. CDR1 and CDR2 from the germline V gene are MDHEN and SYDVKM.

The V call is TRBV13, the J call TRBJ1-2, with D tentatively TRBD1 (6 bases). Germline assignment: CDR1 PRHDT and CDR2 FYEKMQ (reference sequence). The CDR3 sequence is 14 residues long. V lost 6 bases and J lost 3, with 14 bases in between. The CDR3 region has the DNA TGTGCCAGCAGAAATGCACAGGGTTACTATGGCTACACCTTC. As protein: CASRNAQGYYGYTF.